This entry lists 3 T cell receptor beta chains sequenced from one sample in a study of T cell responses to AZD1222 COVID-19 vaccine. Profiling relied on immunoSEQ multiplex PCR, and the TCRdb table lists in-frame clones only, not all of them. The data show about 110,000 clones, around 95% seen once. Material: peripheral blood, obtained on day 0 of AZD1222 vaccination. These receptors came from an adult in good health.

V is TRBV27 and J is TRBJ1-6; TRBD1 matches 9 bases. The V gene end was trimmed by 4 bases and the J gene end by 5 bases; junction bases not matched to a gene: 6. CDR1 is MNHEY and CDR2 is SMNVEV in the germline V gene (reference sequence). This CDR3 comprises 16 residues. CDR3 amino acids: CASSSDRGRNNSPLHF. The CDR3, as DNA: TGTGCCAGCAGTTCCGACAGGGGGAGGAATAATTCACCCCTCCACTTT.

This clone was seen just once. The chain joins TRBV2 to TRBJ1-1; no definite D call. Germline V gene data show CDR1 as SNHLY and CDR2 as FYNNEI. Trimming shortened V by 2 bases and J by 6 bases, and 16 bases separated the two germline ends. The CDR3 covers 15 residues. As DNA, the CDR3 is TGTGCCAGCAGTGAAATCGTCGGCGCTGGATCTGAAGCTTTCTTT. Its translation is CASSEIVGAGSEAFF.

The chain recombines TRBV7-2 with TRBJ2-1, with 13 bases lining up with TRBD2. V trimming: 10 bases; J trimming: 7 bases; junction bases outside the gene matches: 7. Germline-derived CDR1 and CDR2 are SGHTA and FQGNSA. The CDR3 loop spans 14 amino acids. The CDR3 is CATQLAGGLNEQFF. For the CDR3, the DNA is TGTGCCACCCAACTAGCGGGGGGGCTTAATGAGCAGTTCTTC.